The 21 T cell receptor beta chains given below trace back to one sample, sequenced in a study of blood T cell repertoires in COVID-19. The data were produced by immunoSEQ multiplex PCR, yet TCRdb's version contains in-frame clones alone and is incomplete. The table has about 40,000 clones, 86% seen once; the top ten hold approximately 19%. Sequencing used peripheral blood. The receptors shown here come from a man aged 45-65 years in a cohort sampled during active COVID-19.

The CDR3 DNA is TGTGCCACTCGGGCGGTCTCGGGAGAAAAACTGTTTTTT. Amino acid sequence: CATRAVSGEKLFF. The chain has TRBV27 and TRBJ1-4; no clear D gene. This CDR3 region has 13 residues. V was trimmed by 10 bases and J by 8 bases, leaving 17 bases between them. Germline V gene data show CDR1 as MNHEY and CDR2 as SMNVEV (reference sequence).

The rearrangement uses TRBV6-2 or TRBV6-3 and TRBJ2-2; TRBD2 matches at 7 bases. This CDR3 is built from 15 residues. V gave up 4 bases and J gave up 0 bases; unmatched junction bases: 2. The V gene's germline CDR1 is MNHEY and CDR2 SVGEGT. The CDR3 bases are TGTGCCAGCAGTTGGGCGGGGGCGAACACCGGGGAGCTGTTTTTT. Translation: CASSWAGANTGELFF.

CDR3 protein: CASSLRPGTGIEQYV. CDR3 coding DNA: TGTGCCAGCAGCTTAAGGCCCGGGACAGGGATCGAGCAGTACGTC. The J gene is TRBJ2-7, the V gene TRBV7-8, with 9 positions matching TRBD1. Germline lookup yields CDR1 SGHVS and CDR2 FQNEAQ. The CDR3 is 15 residues long. Trimming removed 2 bases from V and 6 bases from J; junction bases left unmatched: 8.

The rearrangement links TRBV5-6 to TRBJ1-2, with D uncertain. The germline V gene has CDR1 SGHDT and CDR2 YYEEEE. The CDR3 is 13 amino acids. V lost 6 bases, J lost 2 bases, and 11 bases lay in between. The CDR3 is CASNFGGNYGYTF. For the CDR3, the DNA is TGTGCCAGCAATTTTGGCGGGAACTATGGCTACACCTTC.

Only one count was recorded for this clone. The DNA of the CDR3 is TGTGCCAGCAGTTACTCACAAACCGCGGGGGGCGGCCCAGATACGCAGTATTTT. Residues: CASSYSQTAGGGPDTQYF. The rearrangement uses TRBV6-2 or TRBV6-3 and TRBJ2-3; 8 nucleotides match TRBD2. Germline V gives CDR1 MNHEY, CDR2 SVGEGT. The CDR3 extends over 18 amino acids. Trimming removed 0 bases from V and 4 bases from J; junction bases left unmatched: 12.

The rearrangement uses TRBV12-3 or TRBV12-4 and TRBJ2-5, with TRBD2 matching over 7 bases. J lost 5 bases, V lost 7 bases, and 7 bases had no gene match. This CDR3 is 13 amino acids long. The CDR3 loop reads CASNPWGGETQYF. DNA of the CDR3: TGTGCCAGCAACCCTTGGGGGGGGGAGACCCAGTACTTC.

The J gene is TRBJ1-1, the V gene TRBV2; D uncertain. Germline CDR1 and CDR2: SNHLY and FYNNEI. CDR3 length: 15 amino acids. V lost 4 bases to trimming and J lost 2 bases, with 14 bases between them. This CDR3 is CASSALGGSNTEAFF. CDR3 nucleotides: TGTGCCAGCAGTGCCCTCGGCGGGAGCAACACTGAAGCTTTCTTT. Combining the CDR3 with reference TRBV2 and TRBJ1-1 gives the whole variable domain EPEVTQTPSHQVTQMGQEVILRCVPISNHLYFYWYRQILGQKVEFLVSFYNNEISEKSEIFDDQFSVERPDGSNFTLKIRSTKLEDSAMYFCASSALGGSNTEAFFGQGTRLTVV.

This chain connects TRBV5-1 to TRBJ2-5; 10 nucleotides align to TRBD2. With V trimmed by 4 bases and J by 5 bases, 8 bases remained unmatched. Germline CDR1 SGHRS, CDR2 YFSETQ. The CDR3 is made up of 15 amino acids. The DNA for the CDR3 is TGCGCCAGCAGCCCGTCTAGCGGGAGTGGGGAGACCCAGTACTTC. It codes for CASSPSSGSGETQYF.

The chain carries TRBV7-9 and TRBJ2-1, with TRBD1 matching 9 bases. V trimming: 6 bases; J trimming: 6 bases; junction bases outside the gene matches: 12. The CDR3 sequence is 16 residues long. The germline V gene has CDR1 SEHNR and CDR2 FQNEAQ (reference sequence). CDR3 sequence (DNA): TGTGCCAGCAGTTCTTACGACAGGGGGGATTTCAATGAGCAGTTCTTC. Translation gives CASSSYDRGDFNEQFF.

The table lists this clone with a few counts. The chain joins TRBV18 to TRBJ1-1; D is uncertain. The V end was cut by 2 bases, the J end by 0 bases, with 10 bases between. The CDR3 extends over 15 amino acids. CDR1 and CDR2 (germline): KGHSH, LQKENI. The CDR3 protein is CASSPVQWMNTEAFF. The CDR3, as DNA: TGTGCCAGCTCACCAGTACAGTGGATGAACACTGAAGCTTTCTTT.

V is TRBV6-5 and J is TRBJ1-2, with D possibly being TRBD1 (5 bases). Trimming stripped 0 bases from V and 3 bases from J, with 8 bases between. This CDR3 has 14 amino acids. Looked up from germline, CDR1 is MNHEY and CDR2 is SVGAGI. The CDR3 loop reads CASSYSPGYYGYTF. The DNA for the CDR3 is TGTGCCAGCAGTTACTCGCCAGGGTACTATGGCTACACCTTC.

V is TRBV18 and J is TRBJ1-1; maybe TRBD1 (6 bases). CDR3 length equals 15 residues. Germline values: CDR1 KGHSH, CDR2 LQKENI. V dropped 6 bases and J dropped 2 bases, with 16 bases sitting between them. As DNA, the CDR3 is TGTGCCAGCTCCCCCCCTCAGGGGATCAACACTGAAGCTTTCTTT. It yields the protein CASSPPQGINTEAFF.

The DNA of the CDR3 is TGTGCCACCAGTGGGCTGCTAGCGGGAGTAACAGACACCGGGGAGCTGTTTTTT. It is translated as CATSGLLAGVTDTGELFF. The chain links TRBV24-1 to TRBJ2-2; 10 bases map to TRBD2. Germline assignment: CDR1 KGHDR and CDR2 SFDVKD. V lost 5 bases to trimming and J lost 3 bases; unmatched junction nucleotides: 11. The CDR3 runs 18 residues.

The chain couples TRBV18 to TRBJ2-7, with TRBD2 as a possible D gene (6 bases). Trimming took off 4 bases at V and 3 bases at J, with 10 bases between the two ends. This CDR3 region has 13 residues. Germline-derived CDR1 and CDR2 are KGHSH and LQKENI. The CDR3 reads CASSRPGDYEQYF. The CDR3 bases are TGTGCCAGCTCACGTCCGGGGGACTACGAGCAGTACTTC.

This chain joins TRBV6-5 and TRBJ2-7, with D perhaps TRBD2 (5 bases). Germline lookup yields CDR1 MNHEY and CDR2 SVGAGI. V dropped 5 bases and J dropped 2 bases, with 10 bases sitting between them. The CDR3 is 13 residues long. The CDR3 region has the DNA TGTGCCAGCAGTCCTGCGGGCCCCTACGAGCAGTACTTC. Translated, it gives CASSPAGPYEQYF.

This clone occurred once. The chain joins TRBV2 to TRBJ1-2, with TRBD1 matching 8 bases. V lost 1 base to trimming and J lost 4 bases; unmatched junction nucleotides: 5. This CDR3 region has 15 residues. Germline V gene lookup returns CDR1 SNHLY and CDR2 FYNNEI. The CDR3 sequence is CASSEVTGDVYGYTF. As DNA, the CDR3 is TGTGCCAGCAGTGAAGTGACAGGGGACGTCTATGGCTACACCTTC.

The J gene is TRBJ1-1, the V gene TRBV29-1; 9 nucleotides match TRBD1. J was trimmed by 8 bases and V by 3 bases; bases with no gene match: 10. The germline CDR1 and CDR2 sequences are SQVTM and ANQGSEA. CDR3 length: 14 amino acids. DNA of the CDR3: TGCAGCGTTGAGGCCCGGGACAGGGCTTCCGAAGCTTTCTTT. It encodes CSVEARDRASEAFF.

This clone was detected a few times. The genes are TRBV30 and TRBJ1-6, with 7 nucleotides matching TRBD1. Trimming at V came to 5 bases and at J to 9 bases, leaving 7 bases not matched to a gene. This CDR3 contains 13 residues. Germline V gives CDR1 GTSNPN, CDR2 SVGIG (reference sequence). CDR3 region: CAWAGTVGSPLHF. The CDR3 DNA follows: TGTGCCTGGGCCGGGACAGTGGGTTCACCCCTCCACTTT.

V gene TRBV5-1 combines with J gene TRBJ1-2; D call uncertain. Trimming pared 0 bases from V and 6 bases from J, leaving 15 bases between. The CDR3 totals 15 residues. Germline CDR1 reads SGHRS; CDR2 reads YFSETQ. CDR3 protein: CASSLEAGASNGYTF. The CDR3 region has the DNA TGCGCCAGCAGCTTGGAGGCAGGCGCATCGAATGGCTACACCTTC.

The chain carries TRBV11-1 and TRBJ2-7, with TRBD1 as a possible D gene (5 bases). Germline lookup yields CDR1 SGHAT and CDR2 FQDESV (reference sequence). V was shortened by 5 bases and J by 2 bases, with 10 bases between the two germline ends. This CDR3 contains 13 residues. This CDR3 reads CASSLGAPYEQYV. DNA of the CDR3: TGTGCCAGCAGCCTAGGGGCCCCCTACGAGCAGTACGTC.

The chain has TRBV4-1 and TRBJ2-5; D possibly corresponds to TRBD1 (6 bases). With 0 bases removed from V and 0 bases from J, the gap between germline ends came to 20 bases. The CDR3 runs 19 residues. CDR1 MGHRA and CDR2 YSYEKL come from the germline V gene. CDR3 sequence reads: CASSQDWAPARGYQETQYF. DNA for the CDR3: TGCGCCAGCAGCCAAGATTGGGCACCGGCTAGGGGGTACCAAGAGACCCAGTACTTC.